The 12 T cell receptor beta chains presented below share a single source sample, sequenced in a study of cytomegalovirus exposure and HLA in healthy donors. The PCR used 60 Vbeta and 13 Jbeta primers. The method was immunoSEQ multiplex PCR; TCRdb's version includes in-frame clones alone and lacks a portion of them. Here the sample spans 150,000 to 200,000 clones, approximately 84% being singletons. The sample was PBMCs. The receptor source for this set is a woman in her 40s in good health and CMV-seropositive.

This rearrangement joins TRBV5-4 to TRBJ2-5, with D possibly TRBD1 on 6 matching bases. The germline V gene encodes CDR1 SGHNT and CDR2 YYREEE (reference sequence). CDR3 length equals 13 residues. Between the trimmed V and J ends, which lost 4 bases and 3 bases, there was a span of 10 bases. CDR3 DNA sequence: TGTGCCAGCAGCGATCGGACAGAAGAGACCCAGTACTTC. Translation: CASSDRTEETQYF. Complete variable domain (other parts from reference TRBV5-4 and TRBJ2-5): ETGVTQSPTHLIKTRGQQVTLRCSSQSGHNTVSWYQQALGQGPQFIFQYYREEENGRGNFPPRFSGLQFPNYSSELNVNALELDDSALYLCASSDRTEETQYFGPGTRLLVL.

This clone was detected only a few times. The genes are TRBV5-6 and TRBJ2-1, with 12 bases fitting TRBD1. Trimming at V came to 3 bases and at J to 7 bases, leaving 14 bases not matched to a gene. Germline lookup yields CDR1 SGHDT and CDR2 YYEEEE. The length of the CDR3 is 18 residues. This chain's CDR3 is CASSSSITGTGGLNEQFF. Here the CDR3 DNA reads TGTGCCAGCAGCTCATCAATCACCGGGACAGGGGGCTTAAATGAGCAGTTCTTC. The full variable domain, rest sourced from reference TRBV5-6 and TRBJ2-1, is DAGVTQSPTHLIKTRGQQVTLRCSPKSGHDTVSWYQQALGQGPQFIFQYYEEEERQRGNFPDRFSGHQFPNYSSELNVNALLLGDSALYLCASSSSITGTGGLNEQFFGPGTRLTVL.

The chain combines TRBV28 with TRBJ1-1; D possibly corresponds to TRBD1 (6 bases). The CDR3 spans 13 residues. Trimming cost V 4 bases and J 1 base, with 7 bases left between them. Germline-derived CDR1 and CDR2 are MDHEN and SYDVKM. CDR3 coding DNA: TGTGCCAGCAGTTCGACAGGGAACACTGAAGCTTTCTTT. Translated, it gives CASSSTGNTEAFF.

The rearrangement joins TRBV4-2 to TRBJ2-5; 12 bases are a match to TRBD2. Germline V CDR1 and CDR2: LGHNA, YNFKEQ. V shed 4 bases, J shed 4 bases, and the junction held 16 bases outside the gene matches. The CDR3 extends over 19 amino acids. DNA for the CDR3: TGTGCCAGCAGCCCTGGGAGTCGAAAACTAGCGGGGGGAGTAGAGACCCAGTACTTC. This gives the protein CASSPGSRKLAGGVETQYF.

About this clone itself: The junction differs from germline at one of its ends, possibly a read error. CDR3 in amino acids: CASSQDAGSYGYTF. CDR3 DNA: TGTGCCAGCAGCCAAGATGCAGGGTCCTATGGCTACACCTTC. The rearrangement links TRBV4-1 to TRBJ1-2; D is perhaps TRBD1 (5 bases). This CDR3 spans 14 amino acids. Germline V CDR1 and CDR2: MGHRA, YSYEKL.

This clone was counted a few times. The V gene is TRBV12-5, the J gene TRBJ2-5, with 7 bases lining up with TRBD1. The CDR3 runs 14 residues. J gave up 5 bases and V 4 bases, and 7 bases lay outside the gene matches. Germline-derived CDR1 and CDR2 are LGHNT and FRNRAP. The CDR3 loop is CASGYYRGGETQYF. The CDR3 nucleotides read TGTGCTAGTGGTTATTACAGGGGCGGGGAGACCCAGTACTTC.

The chain employs TRBV7-3 and TRBJ2-3; D might be TRBD1 (5 bases). Trimming took off 0 bases at V and 12 bases at J, with 16 bases between the two ends. Germline CDR1 reads SGHTA; CDR2 reads FQGTGA. This CDR3 region has 14 residues. In nucleotides, the CDR3 is TGTGCCAGCAGCTTAACGAGTCGACAGAAGGATCAGTATTTT. It specifies CASSLTSRQKDQYF.

The CDR3 region is CASSHRGEVRDRSNTGELFF. The CDR3 bases are TGCGCCAGCAGCCATCGCGGGGAGGTTCGGGACAGATCGAACACCGGGGAGCTGTTTTTT. The chain employs TRBV5-1 and TRBJ2-2; a weak D match, TRBD1 (7 bases). Between the trimmed V and J ends, which lost 4 bases and 0 bases, there was a span of 25 bases. The length of the CDR3 is 20 residues. Germline CDR1 and CDR2: SGHRS and YFSETQ. Filled out from reference TRBV5-1 and TRBJ2-2, the complete variable domain reads KAGVTQTPRYLIKTRGQQVTLSCSPISGHRSVSWYQQTPGQGLQFLFEYFSETQRNKGNFPGRFSGRQFSNSRSEMNVSTLELGDSALYLCASSHRGEVRDRSNTGELFFGEGSRLTVL.

In its sample, this clone was seen once. The chain carries TRBV29-1 and TRBJ2-5, with D uncertain. Germline CDR1 SQVTM, CDR2 ANQGSEA. V lost 3 bases and J lost 5, with 10 bases in between. The CDR3 has 12 amino acids. In DNA, the CDR3 is TGCAGCGTTGACGTCTCCCGGGAGACCCAGTACTTC. This sequence encodes CSVDVSRETQYF.

V usage is TRBV9 and J usage is TRBJ1-2; D perhaps matches TRBD1 (5 bases). The CDR3 runs to 15 residues. Deletions cut 2 bases from V and 2 bases from J, with 13 bases between. CDR1 is SGDLS, CDR2 YYNGEE, per germline. CDR3 loop: CASSVGQGRNYGYTF. CDR3 bases: TGTGCCAGCAGCGTTGGGCAGGGCAGAAACTATGGCTACACCTTC. The full variable domain, in which reference TRBV9 and TRBJ1-2 provide the parts outside the CDR3, is DSGVTQTPKHLITATGQRVTLRCSPRSGDLSVYWYQQSLDQGLQFLIQYYNGEERAKGNILERFSAQQFPDLHSELNLSSLELGDSALYFCASSVGQGRNYGYTFGSGTRLTVV.

The genes are TRBV7-3 and TRBJ2-3; D is perhaps TRBD1 (6 bases). Germline CDR1 reads SGHTA; CDR2 reads FQGTGA. The CDR3 has 13 residues. Trimming cost V 5 bases and J 10 bases, with 16 bases left between them. The CDR3 loop is CASSKERGNPQYF. As DNA, the CDR3 is TGTGCCAGCAGCAAGGAGAGGGGGAATCCGCAGTATTTT.

This clone is a singleton in its sample. This sample includes further DNA sequences coding for the same CDR3. The J gene is TRBJ1-5, the V gene TRBV2; no firm D call. Germline CDR1 is SNHLY and CDR2 is FYNNEI. The CDR3 sequence is 12 residues long. V shed 4 bases and J shed 2 bases, with 3 bases lying between them. CDR3 sequence (DNA): TGTGCCAGCAGTGCGGGCAATCAGCCCCAGCATTTT. Translated: CASSAGNQPQHF.